Listed below are T cell receptor beta chains from one sample, sequenced in a study of shared clonotypes between healthy human individuals. Here immunoSEQ multiplex PCR was the method, and the copy in TCRdb shows in-frame clones only, minus some. The data contain approximately 2.4 million clones, under 97% of them singletons. The sample taken for sequencing was naive CD4+ T cells sorted from blood. Receptors were obtained from a man aged 18 to 35 in good health. The CDR3 runs from the conserved cysteine through the conserved F or W. The D gene is left open where the match is weak. The size entry is marked missing in some rows and otherwise reads once, few, many or a size class.

D | J | V | size | CDR3 | DNA
TRBD1 | TRBJ1-1 | TRBV27 | NA | CASSLLGTVGNEAFF | TGTGCCAGCAGTTTATTGGGGACAGTCGGTAATGAAGCTTTCTTT
TRBD1 | TRBJ1-2 | TRBV5-8 | NA | CARTTGTGTANYGYTF | TGTGCCAGGACTACCGGGACAGGGACTGCTAACTATGGCTACACCTTC
NA | TRBJ2-2 | TRBV6-5 | NA | CASSYGVPNTGELFF | TGTGCCAGCAGTTACGGCGTCCCGAACACCGGGGAGCTGTTTTTT
NA | TRBJ1-5 | TRBV10-3 | once | CAISEAPPSTPQHF | TGTGCCATCAGTGAGGCGCCCCCCTCAACGCCCCAGCATTTT
TRBD1 | TRBJ2-7 | TRBV19 | NA | CASNPGQGLYEQYF | TGTGCCAGTAACCCGGGACAGGGGCTCTACGAGCAGTACTTC
NA | TRBJ2-7 | TRBV19 | NA | CASSNSGAGEQYF | TGTGCCAGTAGTAATTCGGGAGCCGGGGAGCAGTACTTC
NA | TRBJ1-5 | TRBV6-1 | NA | CASTGGVAVNQPQHF | TGTGCCAGCACCGGAGGGGTGGCAGTTAATCAGCCCCAGCATTTT
NA | TRBJ2-3 | TRBV4-1 | NA | CASSRAKTGASTDTQYF | TGCGCCAGCAGCCGAGCCAAGACGGGAGCTAGCACAGATACGCAGTATTTT
TRBD2 | TRBJ2-3 | TRBV9 | NA | CASSVTSGSIDTQYF | TGTGCCAGCAGCGTAACGAGCGGGAGTATTGATACGCAGTATTTT
TRBD2 | TRBJ2-5 | TRBV5-4 | once | CASSMPSGRETQYF | TGTGCCAGCAGCATGCCTAGCGGGAGAGAGACCCAGTACTTC
TRBD1 | TRBJ1-2 | TRBV6-5 | NA | CASSRTGEGYGYTF | TGTGCCAGCAGTCGAACAGGGGAAGGCTATGGCTACACCTTC
NA | TRBJ1-1 | TRBV18 | NA | CASSPFSGDTEAFF | TGTGCCAGCTCACCATTTTCGGGGGACACTGAAGCTTTCTTT
NA | TRBJ1-5 | TRBV18 | NA | CASSPGAWTPNQPQHF | TGTGCCAGCTCACCAGGGGCGTGGACTCCCAATCAGCCCCAGCATTTT
NA | TRBJ1-5 | TRBV28 | NA | CASSLLQNQPQHF | TGTGCCAGCAGTTTATTACAGAATCAGCCCCAGCATTTT
NA | TRBJ2-7 | TRBV7-9 | NA | CASSSSRNEQYF | TGTGCCAGCAGCTCCTCTAGAAACGAGCAGTACTTC
TRBD2 | TRBJ2-1 | TRBV7-9 | NA | CASSPSKGQREGNNEQFF | TGTGCCAGCAGCCCTTCAAAGGGACAGCGGGAGGGTAACAATGAGCAGTTCTTC
TRBD1 | TRBJ2-3 | TRBV4-3 | NA | CASSQGTGVTDTQYF | TGCGCCAGCAGCCAAGGGACAGGGGTGACAGATACGCAGTATTTT
NA | TRBJ1-3 | TRBV7-2 | NA | CASSLAELSSGNTIYF | TGTGCCAGCAGCTTAGCAGAGTTGAGCTCTGGAAACACCATATATTTT
NA | TRBJ2-3 | TRBV5-1 | NA | CASSLDRSDTQYF | TGCGCCAGCAGCTTGGATCGGTCAGATACGCAGTATTTT
TRBD2 | TRBJ2-7 | TRBV29-1 | NA | CSVVLAGHSYEQYF | TGCAGCGTTGTACTAGCGGGGCACTCCTACGAGCAGTACTTC
NA | TRBJ2-2 | TRBV18 | NA | CASSPPGLPGGELFF | TGTGCCAGCTCACCACCGGGACTCCCAGGCGGGGAGCTGTTTTTT
TRBD1 | TRBJ1-1 | TRBV9 | NA | CASSKQGLVGTEAFF | TGTGCCAGCAGCAAACAGGGGTTGGTCGGCACTGAAGCTTTCTTT
TRBD1 | TRBJ1-4 | TRBV19 | NA | CASSPGQGNEKLFF | TGTGCCAGCTCCCCGGGACAGGGGAATGAAAAACTGTTTTTT
TRBD1 | TRBJ1-2 | TRBV9 | NA | CASSATGLLDGYTF | TGTGCCAGCAGCGCGACAGGGCTTTTGGATGGCTACACCTTC
NA | TRBJ1-4 | TRBV20-1 | NA | CSARGSGKLFF | TGCAGTGCTAGGGGTTCGGGCAAACTGTTTTTT
TRBD1 | TRBJ2-7 | TRBV7-2 | NA | CASSPDRDRLYEQYF | TGTGCCAGCAGCCCCGACAGGGACAGACTATACGAGCAGTACTTC
NA | TRBJ1-3 | TRBV5-4 | NA | CASSLAKKTGNTIYF | TGTGCCAGCAGCTTGGCCAAGAAGACGGGAAACACCATATATTTT
NA | TRBJ1-4 | TRBV7-9 | NA | CASSLALTNGREKLFF | TGTGCCAGCAGCTTAGCGCTGACCAACGGACGGGAAAAACTGTTTTTT
NA | TRBJ1-5 | TRBV7-2 | NA | CASSFSDYSNQPQHF | TGTGCCAGCAGCTTTTCGGATTATAGCAATCAGCCCCAGCATTTT
NA | TRBJ1-4 | TRBV7-9 | NA | CASANEKLFF | TGTGCCAGCGCTAATGAAAAACTGTTTTTT
TRBD1 | TRBJ1-6 | TRBV5-4 | NA | CASSSQPGQGSPLHF | TGTGCCAGCAGCTCACAGCCGGGACAGGGGTCACCCCTCCACTTT
NA | TRBJ1-1 | TRBV5-1 | NA | CASSLAFQGTEAFF | TGCGCCAGCAGCTTGGCTTTCCAGGGAACTGAAGCTTTCTTT
TRBD1 | TRBJ1-2 | TRBV6-5 | NA | CASSYSDRVWDGYTF | TGTGCCAGCAGTTACTCCGACAGGGTCTGGGATGGCTACACCTTC
NA | TRBJ1-5 | TRBV11-2 | NA | CASSLIGKYSNQPQHF | TGTGCCAGCAGCTTAATAGGGAAATATAGCAATCAGCCCCAGCATTTT
TRBD2 | TRBJ2-1 | TRBV12-5 | NA | CASGPGTSGSDNEQFF | TGTGCTAGTGGTCCCGGGACTAGCGGGAGTGACAATGAGCAGTTCTTC
NA | TRBJ2-5 | TRBV7-9 | NA | CASSLAGFQETQYF | TGTGCCAGCAGCTTAGCAGGGTTCCAGGAGACCCAGTACTTC
TRBD1 | TRBJ1-2 | TRBV6-6 | NA | CASKTGDYGYTF | TGTGCCAGCAAAACAGGGGACTATGGCTACACCTTC
TRBD1 | TRBJ2-2 | TRBV7-2 | NA | CASGRTGSLLITGELFF | TGTGCCAGCGGAAGGACAGGGTCTCTTCTCATTACCGGGGAGCTGTTTTTT
NA | TRBJ1-2 | TRBV9 | NA | CASSPTGGDTYGYTF | TGTGCCAGCAGCCCTACAGGAGGGGACACTTATGGCTACACCTTC
NA | TRBJ2-7 | TRBV6-5 | NA | CASSYSHPRTYEQYF | TGTGCCAGCAGTTACTCGCACCCCAGAACGTACGAGCAGTACTTC
NA | TRBJ1-1 | TRBV27 | NA | CASSPTGNTEAFF | TGTGCCAGCAGCCCTACAGGGAACACTGAAGCTTTCTTT